The entry below describes one T cell receptor (beta chain). The sample originates from a study of T cell changes during pregnancy in multiple sclerosis. TCRdb keeps only in-frame clones here, not all; method: immunoSEQ multiplex PCR. Among 45,000 to 60,000 clones, 92% were seen once, and the ten largest hold about 0.67%. V was clipped by 6 bases and J by 3 bases, with 17 bases between them. The CDR3 runs to 15 residues. Germline CDR1 reads MDHEN; CDR2 reads SYDVKM. This material consisted of CD4+ T cells from peripheral blood mononuclear cells, taken in the third trimester of pregnancy. The gene calls are TRBV28 and TRBJ2-5; no definite D call. The clonotype was recovered from a female donor with multiple sclerosis, enrolled in a pregnancy study. The CDR3 coding sequence is TGTGCCAGCAGCCCCCCTAGTCTGAGGAAAGAGACCCAGTACTTC. Its protein is CASSPPSLRKETQYF.